This TCR beta chain was sequenced in a study of spatial heterogeneity in lung cancer. About the study: Each time, sequencing found more beta-chain sequences than alpha-chain sequences. Study-level results: Within tumors, counts of expanded alpha and beta TCRs tracked tumor mutation counts.

Details on this clonotype: Its antigen is currently unknown. Since the library was made to target alpha chains, this beta chain is a stray read and its abundance is not meaningful.

Time point given: sample taken at primary tumor resection. TCRs were sequenced from unsorted whole RNA of tumor, nontumor lung or PBMC. Germline trimming cut 6 bases from V and 5 bases from J; bases unmatched to any gene: 1. Germline assignment: CDR1 SNHLY and CDR2 FYNNEI. This CDR3 spans 12 amino acids. Carried by each TCR cDNA molecule was a unique molecular identifier. In TCRdb, the 5' RACE reads were re-called with MiXCR into one record per CDR3 protein. The sample has approximately 250 distinct CDR3 sequences; 40% to 50% are singletons. This sequence originates from a female donor with early-stage non-small cell lung cancer. V is TRBV2 and J is TRBJ2-7; 10 nucleotides agree with TRBD2. The source material was lung tumor tissue, sampled at surgery. In DNA, the CDR3 is TGTGCCAGCAGGCTAGCGGGAGACGAGCAGTACTTC. It encodes CASRLAGDEQYF.